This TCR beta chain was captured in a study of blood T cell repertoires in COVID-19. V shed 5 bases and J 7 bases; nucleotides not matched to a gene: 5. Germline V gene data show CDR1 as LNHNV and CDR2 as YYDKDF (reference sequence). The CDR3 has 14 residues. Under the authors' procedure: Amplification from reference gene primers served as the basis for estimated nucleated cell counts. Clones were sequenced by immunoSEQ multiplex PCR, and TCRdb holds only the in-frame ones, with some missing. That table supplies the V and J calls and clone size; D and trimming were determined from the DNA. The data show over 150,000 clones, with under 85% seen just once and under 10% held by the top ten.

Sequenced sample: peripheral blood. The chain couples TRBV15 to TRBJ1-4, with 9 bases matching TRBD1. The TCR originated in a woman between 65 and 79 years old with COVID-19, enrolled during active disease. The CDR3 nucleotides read TGTGCCACCAGCCGGACAGGGGCCGGTGAAAAACTGTTTTTT. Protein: CATSRTGAGEKLFF.